The TCR beta chain described here comes from a study of cytomegalovirus exposure and HLA in healthy donors. Study context: Genotyping of some 390 donors showed that around 85% belonged to the Caucasian-associated ancestry cluster.

The study, taken as a whole, reports: Later on, a genetic analysis was performed. It linked a missense variant in DCLRE1C with V- and J-gene trimming of TCR beta. Most of the CMV-associated TCR beta chains (in a later analysis) appeared to be HLA-restricted.

PCR primers comprised 60 Vbeta and 13 Jbeta primers. Profiling relied on immunoSEQ multiplex PCR, and the TCRdb table lists in-frame clones only, not all of them. The sample holds some 160,000 clones, 73% seen once. On this clone itself: Antigen specificity is unknown.

Germline-derived CDR1 and CDR2 are SGHTA and FQGNSA. This CDR3 spans 13 amino acids. V lost 1 base and J 5 bases, leaving 8 bases between the germline ends. The rearrangement links TRBV7-2 to TRBJ1-2; D remains ambiguous. The sequence derives from a woman aged 18-29 years in good health and CMV-seropositive. Sequenced: PBMCs. The CDR3 sequence is CASSLEGGYGYTF. DNA of the CDR3: TGTGCCAGCAGCTTAGAGGGAGGGTATGGCTACACCTTC.